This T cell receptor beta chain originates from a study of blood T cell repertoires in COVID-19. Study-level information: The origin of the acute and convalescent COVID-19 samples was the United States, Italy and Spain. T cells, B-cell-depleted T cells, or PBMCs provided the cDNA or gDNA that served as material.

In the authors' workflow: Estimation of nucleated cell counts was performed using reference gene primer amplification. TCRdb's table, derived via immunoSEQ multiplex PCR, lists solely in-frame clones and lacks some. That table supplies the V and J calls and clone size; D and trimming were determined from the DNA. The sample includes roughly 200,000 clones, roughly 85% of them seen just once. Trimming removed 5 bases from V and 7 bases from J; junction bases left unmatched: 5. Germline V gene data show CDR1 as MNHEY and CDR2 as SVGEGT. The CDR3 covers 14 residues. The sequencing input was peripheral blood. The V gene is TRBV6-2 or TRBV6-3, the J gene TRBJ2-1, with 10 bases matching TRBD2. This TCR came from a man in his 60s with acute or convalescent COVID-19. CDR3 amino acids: CASSGGLAPNEQFF. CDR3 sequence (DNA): TGTGCCAGCAGTGGGGGACTAGCGCCAAATGAGCAGTTCTTC.